This TCR beta chain was profiled in a study of blood T cell repertoires in COVID-19. In the study overall: Samples of COVID-19 (acute and convalescent) were obtained from the United States, Italy and Spain.

As handled by the study authors: Reference gene primer amplification gave nucleated cell count estimates. Clones were read by immunoSEQ multiplex PCR, and TCRdb kept only the in-frame ones, dropping some. The DNA was the basis for D and trimming; V, J and clone size are from that table. This sample has more than 20,000 clones, with around 91% found just once. This CDR3 comprises 15 residues. Trimming stripped 3 bases from V and 5 bases from J, with 14 bases between. Germline V gene lookup returns CDR1 MNHEY and CDR2 SMNVEV (reference sequence). The rearrangement uses TRBV27 and TRBJ1-5; a weak D match, TRBD1 (5 bases). The sequence was obtained from a woman aged 60 to 75 with active COVID-19. Sequencing used peripheral blood. This CDR3 reads CASSFRPGGDQPQHF. CDR3 coding DNA: TGTGCCAGCAGTTTTCGACCCGGAGGGGATCAGCCCCAGCATTTT.